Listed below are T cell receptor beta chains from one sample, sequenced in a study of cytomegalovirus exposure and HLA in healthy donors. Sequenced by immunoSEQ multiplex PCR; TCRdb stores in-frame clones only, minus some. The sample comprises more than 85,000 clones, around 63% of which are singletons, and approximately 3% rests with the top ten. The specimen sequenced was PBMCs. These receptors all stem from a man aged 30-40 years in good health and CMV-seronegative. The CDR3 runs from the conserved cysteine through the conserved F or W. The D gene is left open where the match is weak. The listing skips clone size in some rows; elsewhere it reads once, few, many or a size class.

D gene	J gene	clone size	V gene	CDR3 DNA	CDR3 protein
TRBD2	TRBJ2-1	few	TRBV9	TGTGCCAGCAGCATGACTAGCGGGAGGCTGAATGAGCAGTTCTTC	CASSMTSGRLNEQFF
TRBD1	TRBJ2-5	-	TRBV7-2	TGTGCCAGCAGCTTAGCCGGACAGGGAAAGGACCCAAGGACCCAGTACTTC	CASSLAGQGKDPRTQYF
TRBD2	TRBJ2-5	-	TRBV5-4	TGTGCCAGCAGCTTGGGGCTAGCGGGAGCGGGGGAGACCCAGTACTTC	CASSLGLAGAGETQYF
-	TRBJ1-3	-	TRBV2	TGTGCCAGCAGTGTTTGGAGGGAAGGAAACACCATATATTTT	CASSVWREGNTIYF
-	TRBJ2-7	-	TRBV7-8	TGTGCCAGCAGCTTAGGGGGGGACAGCCCCTACGAGCAGTACTTC	CASSLGGDSPYEQYF
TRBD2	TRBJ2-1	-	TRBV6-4	TGTGCCAGCAGTGACGGGGCTGCGGGAGGGCACAATGAGCAGTTCTTC	CASSDGAAGGHNEQFF
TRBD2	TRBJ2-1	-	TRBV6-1	TGTGCCAGCGGAAAGCGGGAAGGCACGGAGCAGTTCTTC	CASGKREGTEQFF
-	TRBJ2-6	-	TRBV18	TGTGCCAGCTCCGCCCCCAACTCTGGGGCCAACGGCCTGACTTTC	CASSAPNSGANGLTF
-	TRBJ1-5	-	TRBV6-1	TGTGCCAGCAGAACCCCGGGACACTACCCCCGGGCCCAGCATTTT	CASRTPGHYPRAQHF
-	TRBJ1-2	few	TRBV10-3	TGTGCCATCAGTGAAACGGTAGACTATGGCTACACCTTC	CAISETVDYGYTF
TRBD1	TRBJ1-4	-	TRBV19	TGTGCCAGTTCACCGACAGGGCGTGAAAAACTGTTTTTT	CASSPTGREKLFF
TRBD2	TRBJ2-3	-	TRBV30	TGTGCCTGGAGCGGCTCTAGCGGGAGAGCTCCGCAGTATTTT	CAWSGSSGRAPQYF
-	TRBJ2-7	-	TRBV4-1	TGCGCCACCCTGGACATTCCCTCCTACGAGCAGTACTTC	CATLDIPSYEQYF
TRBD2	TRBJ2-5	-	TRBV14	TGTGCCAGCAGCCAACCGAAACGGACTAGCGGGAACCAAGAGACCCAGTACTTC	CASSQPKRTSGNQETQYF
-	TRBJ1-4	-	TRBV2	TGTGCCAGCAGTGAATTGGGGCAGAAAAATGAAAAACTGTTTTTT	CASSELGQKNEKLFF
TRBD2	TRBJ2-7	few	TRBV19	TGTGCCAGTAGGGATGGGGGACTAGCCTACGAGCAGTACTTC	CASRDGGLAYEQYF
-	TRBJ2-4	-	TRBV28	TGTGCCAGCAGGGCAGCCAAAAACATTCAGTACTTC	CASRAAKNIQYF
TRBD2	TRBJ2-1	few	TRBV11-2	TGTGCCAGCAGCTTATACGGGAGCGGGAGTGAGCAGTTCTTC	CASSLYGSGSEQFF
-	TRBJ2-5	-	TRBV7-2	TGTGCCAGCAGCCAGACTGGGGGGTGGGGTGGGGAGACCCAGTACTTC	CASSQTGGWGGETQYF
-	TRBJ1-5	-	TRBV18	TGTGCCAGCTCACCGGTCAGCGGGCAGCCCCAGCATTTT	CASSPVSGQPQHF
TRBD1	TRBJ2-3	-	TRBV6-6	TGTGCCAGCAGGACACAGGGGGCTTCGACAGATACGCAGTATTTT	CASRTQGASTDTQYF
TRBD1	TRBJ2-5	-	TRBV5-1	TGCGCCAGCAGCTTGGCGAGCGGACAGGGGGAGACCCAGTACTTC	CASSLASGQGETQYF
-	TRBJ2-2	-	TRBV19	TGTGCCAGTAGTGACCCAGGAGGCAGCGACACCGGGGAGCTGTTTTTT	CASSDPGGSDTGELFF
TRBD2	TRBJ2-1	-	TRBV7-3	TGTGCCAGCAGCTGGGGGGGTTCCAGCTCCTACAATGAGCAGTTCTTC	CASSWGGSSSYNEQFF
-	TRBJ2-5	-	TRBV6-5	TGTGCCAGCATACCCGGGGGTAGTCAAGAGACCCAGTACTTC	CASIPGGSQETQYF
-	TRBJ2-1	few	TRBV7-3	TGTGCCAGCAGCACAAACACCTACAATGAGCAGTTCTTC	CASSTNTYNEQFF
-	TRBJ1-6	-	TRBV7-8	TGTGCCAGCACTCAGGGCCCCTATAATTCACCCCTCCACTTT	CASTQGPYNSPLHF
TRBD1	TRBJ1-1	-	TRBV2	TGTGCCAGCAGTGGACAGGGTTCCCACACTGAAGCTTTCTTT	CASSGQGSHTEAFF
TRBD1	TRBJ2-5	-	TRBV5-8	TGTGCCCAGACGGGACAGGGGCGAGAGACCCAGTACTTC	CAQTGQGRETQYF
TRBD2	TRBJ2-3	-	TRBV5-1	TGCGCCAGCAGCCGAGCGGGAGAAGCAGATACGCAGTATTTT	CASSRAGEADTQYF
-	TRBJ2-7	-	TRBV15	TGTGCCACCAGAGATCGGACAGAGTCCTACGAGCAGTACTTC	CATRDRTESYEQYF
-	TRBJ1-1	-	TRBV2	TGTGCCAGCAGTCTCCAGGGGTTCCAAACTCGTGAAGCTTTCTTT	CASSLQGFQTREAFF
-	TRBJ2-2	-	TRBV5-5	TGTGCCAGCAGCTTCCGGGAAAGAGATTTGTCCGGGGAGCTGTTTTTT	CASSFRERDLSGELFF
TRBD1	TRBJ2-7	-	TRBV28	TGTGCCAGCAACTCGCAACAGGGGAAGTACTTC	CASNSQQGKYF
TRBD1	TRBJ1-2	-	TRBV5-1	TGCGCCAGCAGCTTCGAGGGGGCTCGTAACTATGGCTACACCTTC	CASSFEGARNYGYTF
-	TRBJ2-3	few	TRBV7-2	TGTGCCAGCAGCTTAGGGGTGGGAGCAGAGGGGGTTTTTAGTACGCAGTATTTT	CASSLGVGAEGVFSTQYF
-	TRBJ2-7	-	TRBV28	TGTGCCAGCAGTTTCAGCCCCGGGGACGAGCAGTACTTC	CASSFSPGDEQYF
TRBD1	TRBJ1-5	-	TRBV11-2	TGTGCCAGCAGCGCAGACAGGGACCAGCCCCAGCATTTT	CASSADRDQPQHF
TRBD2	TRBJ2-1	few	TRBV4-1	TGCGCCAGCAGCCAAGATGAGACTAGCGGGAGGCCCACCTCCTACAATGAGCAGTTCTTC	CASSQDETSGRPTSYNEQFF
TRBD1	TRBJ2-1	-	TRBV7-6	TGTGCCAGCAGCTTAGGACAGGGGGCCTACAATGAGCAGTTCTTC	CASSLGQGAYNEQFF
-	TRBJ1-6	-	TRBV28	TGTGCCAGCAGAGGGACAAATAATTCACCCCTCCACTTT	CASRGTNNSPLHF
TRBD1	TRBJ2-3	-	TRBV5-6	TGTGCCAGCAGCTTGCCGGGACAGGGGTCAGATACGCAGTATTTT	CASSLPGQGSDTQYF
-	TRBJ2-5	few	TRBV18	TGTGCCAGCTCACCACCCTCGGCAGGACAAGAGACCCAGTACTTC	CASSPPSAGQETQYF
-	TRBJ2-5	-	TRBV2	TGTGCCGGCACTAGATCGTTAGAGACCCAGTACTTC	CAGTRSLETQYF
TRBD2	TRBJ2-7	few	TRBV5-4	TGTGCTAGCAGCCCCTTAGCGGGAGAACTCAGTGGGCAGTACTTC	CASSPLAGELSGQYF
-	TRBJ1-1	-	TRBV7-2	TGTGCCAGCAGCTTTAAATACAGCAACACTGAAGCTTTCTTT	CASSFKYSNTEAFF
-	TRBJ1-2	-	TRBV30	TGTGCCTGGAGTCCCATAGGGGAGGTCCAAATCTATGGCTACACCTTC	CAWSPIGEVQIYGYTF
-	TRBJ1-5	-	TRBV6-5	TGTGCCAGCAGTTACTCGATCAGGGCCAATCAGCCCCAGCATTTT	CASSYSIRANQPQHF
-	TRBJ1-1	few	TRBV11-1	TGTGCCAGCAGCTTAGCCCGGAGGGTCGGCACTGAAGCTTTCTTT	CASSLARRVGTEAFF